The 12 T cell receptor beta chains reported below all come from one sample, sequenced in a study of blood T cells in healthy people across ages. Then a second PCR, running about 6 to 12 cycles, was carried out with a sample-barcoded 5' primer and a J-beta primer mix. Each CDR3 protein is one row after TCRdb ran MiXCR on the 5' RACE reads. This sample has approximately 810,000 distinct CDR3 sequences, with less than 35% found just once. Sequencing used blood. The receptors originated from an elderly woman in good health.

The J gene is TRBJ2-1, the V gene TRBV29-1, with 10 bases fitting TRBD1. The CDR3 contains 15 residues. Trimming cost V 2 bases and J 4 bases; bases outside gene matches: 5. Germline values: CDR1 SQVTM, CDR2 ANQGSEA. The CDR3 DNA is TGCAGCGTTGAACCCGGACAGGGGGTTTACAATGAGCAGTTCTTC. Its protein product is CSVEPGQGVYNEQFF.

This clonotype has a handful of counts. Written as DNA, the CDR3 is TGTGCCAGCAGTCGTAGACTAGCTTCCCGCACAGATACGCAGTATTTT. Its protein is CASSRRLASRTDTQYF. The rearrangement links TRBV3-1 to TRBJ2-3, with TRBD2 identical over 7 bases. The CDR3 totals 16 residues. The V gene end was trimmed by 6 bases and the J gene end by 1 base; junction bases not matched to a gene: 10. The germline V gene has CDR1 LGHDT and CDR2 YNNKEL (reference sequence).

The genes are TRBV3-1 and TRBJ2-2, with 9 bases identical to TRBD1. Trimming took 1 base from V and 3 from J; bases not matched to a gene: 3. Per the germline V gene, CDR1 is LGHDT and CDR2 is YNNKEL (reference sequence). The CDR3 loop spans 16 amino acids. The CDR3: CASSQVDRGYTGELFF. For the CDR3, the DNA is TGTGCCAGCAGCCAAGTAGACAGGGGGTACACCGGGGAGCTGTTTTTT.

Turning to this clonotype: A read error may explain this, as a much larger clone is one base away. The V call is TRBV2, the J call TRBJ2-1; D is possibly TRBD1 or TRBD2 (5 bases each). Germline CDR1 SNHLY, CDR2 FYNNEI. This CDR3 has 15 amino acids. In nucleotides, the CDR3 is TGTGCCGGCAGTGAGAGGGGCAGGGATCAAAATGAGCAGTTCTTC. Translating gives CAGSERGRDQNEQFF.

This clonotype was counted only a few times. V and J are TRBV5-1 and TRBJ2-2; D is undetermined. With 7 bases removed from V and 3 bases from J, the gap between germline ends came to 10 bases. This CDR3 region has 13 residues. CDR1 and CDR2 (germline): SGHRS, YFSETQ. This CDR3 reads CASLADHTGELFF. CDR3 sequence (DNA): TGCGCCAGCCTCGCAGATCACACCGGGGAGCTGTTTTTT.

This clonotype was seen a few times. This chain joins TRBV6-2 or TRBV6-3 and TRBJ1-5, with a tentative D call TRBD1 (6 bases). V dropped 7 bases and J dropped 7 bases, with 20 bases sitting between them. Germline CDR1 is MNHEY and CDR2 is SVGEGT. This CDR3 contains 15 residues. The CDR3 nucleotides read TGTGCCAGCACCCGAACTGGGGGCGCCGGACAGCCCCAGCATTTT. Translated, it gives CASTRTGGAGQPQHF.

This chain uses TRBV12-3 or TRBV12-4 with TRBJ2-3, with D maybe TRBD2 (6 bases). V lost 8 bases and J lost 0, with 12 bases in between. This CDR3 spans 14 amino acids. The CDR3 region is CASGMSGSTDTQYF. CDR3 bases: TGTGCCAGCGGGATGAGCGGGAGCACAGATACGCAGTATTTT.

This clonotype occurred many times. V usage is TRBV6-1 and J usage is TRBJ2-5; D gene unclear. The V and J ends lost 2 bases and 4 bases respectively, with 8 bases between them. From germline, CDR1 is MNHNS and CDR2 SASEGT. The CDR3 runs 13 residues. CDR3 amino acids: CASSENYGETQYF. The CDR3 bases are TGTGCCAGCAGTGAAAACTACGGAGAGACCCAGTACTTC.

The rearrangement joins TRBV5-1 to TRBJ1-4, with D perhaps matching TRBD1 (6 bases). The CDR3 contains 16 residues. Trimming cost V 0 bases and J 5 bases, with 14 bases left between them. Germline CDR1 SGHRS, CDR2 YFSETQ. The CDR3 nucleotides are TGCGCCAGCAGCTTGGTTGGGTCAGGGGTGAATGAAAAACTGTTTTTT. This codes for CASSLVGSGVNEKLFF.

This clonotype has ten or more counts. The rearrangement links TRBV5-1 to TRBJ1-2; tentatively, D is TRBD1 (6 bases). CDR1 and CDR2 (germline): SGHRS, YFSETQ. This CDR3 contains 15 residues. Trimming shortened V by 2 bases and J by 5 bases, and 16 bases separated the two germline ends. CDR3 amino acids: CASSFSPGELYGYTF. For the CDR3, the DNA is TGCGCCAGCAGCTTCTCACCAGGGGAATTATATGGCTACACCTTC.

In its sample, this clonotype was seen many times. CDR3 sequence reads: CSARDTAGGPLKLYEQYF. CDR3 DNA: TGCAGTGCTAGAGACACAGCGGGGGGGCCATTAAAGCTCTACGAGCAGTACTTC. The genes are TRBV20-1 and TRBJ2-7; TRBD2 aligns across 10 bases. With 0 bases clipped from V and 3 bases from J, the junction kept 14 bases outside the gene matches. Germline V gene lookup returns CDR1 DFQATT and CDR2 SNEGSKA (reference sequence). This CDR3 is built from 18 residues.

Concerning this clonotype itself: Relative to the germline gene, one junction end is altered; a read error may explain this. The chain combines TRBV12-3 or TRBV12-4 with TRBJ2-5; TRBD1 aligns across 7 bases. The CDR3 contains 13 residues. The CDR3 loop reads CASSSDRREAQYF. The DNA for the CDR3 is TGTGCCAGCAGTTCGGACAGGCGAGAGGCCCAGTACTTC.